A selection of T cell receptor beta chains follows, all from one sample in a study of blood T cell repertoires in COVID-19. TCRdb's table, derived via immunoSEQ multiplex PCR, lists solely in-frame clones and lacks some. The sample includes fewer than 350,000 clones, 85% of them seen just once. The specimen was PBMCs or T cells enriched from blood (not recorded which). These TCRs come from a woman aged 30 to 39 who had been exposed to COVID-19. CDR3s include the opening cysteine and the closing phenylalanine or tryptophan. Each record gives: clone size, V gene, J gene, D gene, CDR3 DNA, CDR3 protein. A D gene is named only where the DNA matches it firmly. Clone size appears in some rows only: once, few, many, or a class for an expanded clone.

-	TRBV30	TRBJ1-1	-	TGTGCCTGGAGTCATGGGGCGTACACTGAAGCTTTCTTT	CAWSHGAYTEAFF
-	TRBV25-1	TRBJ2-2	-	TGTGCCAGCACCGCGTACTACACCGGGGAGCTGTTTTTT	CASTAYYTGELFF
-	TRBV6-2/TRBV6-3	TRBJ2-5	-	TGTGCCAGCAGCCTAGTGGTACAAGAGACCCAGTACTTC	CASSLVVQETQYF
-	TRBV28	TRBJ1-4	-	TGTGCCAGCCAGGGCAATAATGAAAAACTGTTTTTT	CASQGNNEKLFF
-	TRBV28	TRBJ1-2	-	TGTGCCGTTTTAGCAGGGACTCGGTATGGCTACACCTTC	CAVLAGTRYGYTF
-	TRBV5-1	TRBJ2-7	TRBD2	TGCGCCAGCAGTCAGGGACTAGCGGGAGTCTACGAGCAGTACTTC	CASSQGLAGVYEQYF
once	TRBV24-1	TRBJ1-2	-	TGTGCCACCAGTGATAACCAAAATCTAGGCTACACCTTC	CATSDNQNLGYTF
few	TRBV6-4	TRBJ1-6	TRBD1	TGTGCCAGCAGGGGACAGGCGGATAATTCACCCCTCCACTTT	CASRGQADNSPLHF
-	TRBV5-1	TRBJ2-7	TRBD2	TGCGCCAGCACCTCGATGACATTTACTAGCGGGAGTGCCTACGAGCAGTACTTC	CASTSMTFTSGSAYEQYF
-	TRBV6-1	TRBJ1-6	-	TGTGCCAGCAGTGAACACGGGGGGCGAGGTTCACCCCTCCACTTT	CASSEHGGRGSPLHF
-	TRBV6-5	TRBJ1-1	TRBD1	TGTGCCAGCAGTTACGACAGGGGGCAAACTGAAGCTTTCTTT	CASSYDRGQTEAFF
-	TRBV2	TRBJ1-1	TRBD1	TGTGCCAGCAGTGGACCGGGACAGTCTAAAGCTTTCTTT	CASSGPGQSKAFF
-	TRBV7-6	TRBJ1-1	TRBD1	TGTGCCAGCAGCACAGGGGTCATGGGGGCTTTCTTT	CASSTGVMGAFF
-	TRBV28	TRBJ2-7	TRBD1	TGTGCCAGCAGTTCTCTACTTAAACCGGGACAGGGAGGCGAGCAGTACTTC	CASSSLLKPGQGGEQYF
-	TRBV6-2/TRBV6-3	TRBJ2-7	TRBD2	TGTGCCAGCAGTTACTCTCTACACATTAGCGGGTTAGTCTCCTACGAGCAGTACTTC	CASSYSLHISGLVSYEQYF
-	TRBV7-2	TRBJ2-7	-	TGTGCCAGCAGCCCGGCAGGGTACCCCTACGAGCAGTACTTC	CASSPAGYPYEQYF
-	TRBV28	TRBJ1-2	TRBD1	TGTGCCAGCAGCACGATAGGTGGACAGGGCGGGAACTATGGCTACACCTTC	CASSTIGGQGGNYGYTF
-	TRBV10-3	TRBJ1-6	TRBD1	TGTGCCATCAGTGAGCCCGGGACAGGGGATTCACCCCTCCACTTT	CAISEPGTGDSPLHF
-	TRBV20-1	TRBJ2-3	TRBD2	TGCAGTGCCGACGGGACTAGGGGGGAATATTTT	CSADGTRGEYF
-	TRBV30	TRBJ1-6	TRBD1	TGTGCCTGGAGTGTAAGACAGGGGATCGGATCACCCCTCCACTTT	CAWSVRQGIGSPLHF
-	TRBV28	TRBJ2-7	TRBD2	TGTGCCAGCAGTTATACGGGAGGAATCGGGGACGAGCAGTACTTC	CASSYTGGIGDEQYF
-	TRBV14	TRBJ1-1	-	TGTGCCAGCAGCCCTACTCGACGGGGGATTAGCACTGAAGCTTTCTTT	CASSPTRRGISTEAFF
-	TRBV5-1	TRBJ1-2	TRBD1	TGCGCCAGCAGCTCCACCGGGACAGGGATGAATGGCTACACCTTC	CASSSTGTGMNGYTF
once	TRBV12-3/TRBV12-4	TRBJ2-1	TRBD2	TGTGCCAGCGGACTAGCGTGGTACAATGAGCAGTTCTTC	CASGLAWYNEQFF
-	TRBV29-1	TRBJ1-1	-	TGCAGCGGCAGCAGGGGAAGGACTGAAGCTTTCTTT	CSGSRGRTEAFF
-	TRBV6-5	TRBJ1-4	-	TGTGCCAGCAGTCCGACAGTTAATGAAAAACTGTTTTTT	CASSPTVNEKLFF